A selection of T cell receptor beta chains follows, all from one sample in a study of T-cell memory formation after mild COVID-19. TCRdb analysed the 5' RACE reads with MiXCR anew, one entry per CDR3 protein. This table holds approximately 100,000 distinct CDR3 sequences, over 8.5% found once. Sample: PBMCs or a T cell subset sorted from them (not recorded which). The source is a man between 18 and 29 years old who had mild COVID-19 (a few samples of this study predate the infection). Cell type and time point are not known. The CDR3 runs from the conserved cysteine through the conserved F or W. The D gene is left open where the match is weak. Some rows mark clone size as missing; the rest say once, few, many or name a class of expanded clone.

clone_size j_call d_call v_call cdr3_aa cdr3_nt
few TRBJ1-1 . TRBV6-2/TRBV6-3 CASTAVAGFTEAFF TGTGCCAGCACCGCGGTCGCAGGGTTCACTGAAGCTTTCTTT
. TRBJ2-3 TRBD2 TRBV20-1 CSARDPSGRTDTQYF TGCAGTGCTAGAGATCCTAGCGGCCGCACAGATACGCAGTATTTT
few TRBJ1-2 TRBD1 TRBV7-9 CASSETGVNYGYTF TGTGCCAGCAGCGAGACAGGGGTCAACTATGGCTACACCTTC
. TRBJ1-2 . TRBV6-8 CASSYRGRARGYTF TGTGCCAGCAGTTACCGAGGACGGGCTAGAGGCTACACCTTC
few TRBJ2-1 TRBD2 TRBV4-3 CASSQRTSGGYNEQFF TGCGCCAGCAGCCAAAGGACTAGCGGGGGGTACAATGAGCAGTTCTTC
few TRBJ2-7 TRBD2 TRBV10-3 CAISVLGSGESYEQYF TGTGCCATCAGCGTCCTAGGGAGCGGGGAATCCTACGAGCAGTACTTC
many TRBJ2-3 . TRBV12-5 CALFDGDTQYF TGTGCCCTCTTCGACGGCGATACGCAGTATTTT
few TRBJ1-4 . TRBV29-1 CSATEATNEKLFF TGCAGCGCAACCGAGGCAACTAATGAAAAACTGTTTTTT
many TRBJ2-3 . TRBV7-2 CASSLDGTLDTQYF TGTGCCAGCAGTCTGGACGGGACCCTTGATACGCAGTATTTT
. TRBJ1-2 . TRBV7-2 CASSLVRAGYTF TGTGCCAGCAGCTTAGTTCGGGCTGGCTACACCTTC
few TRBJ2-7 . TRBV6-2/TRBV6-3 CASTPAGTPSREQYF TGTGCCAGCACCCCCGCCGGGACACCGTCTAGAGAGCAGTACTTC
. TRBJ2-7 TRBD1 TRBV6-2/TRBV6-3 CASSYPGQAYEQYF TGTGCCAGCAGTTATCCGGGACAGGCCTACGAGCAGTACTTC
. TRBJ1-2 . TRBV20-1 CSARDGTNFVNYGYTF TGCAGTGCTAGAGACGGGACGAACTTCGTCAACTATGGCTACACCTTC
. TRBJ2-1 . TRBV7-7 CASSSSPGTEQFF TGTGCCAGCAGCTCAAGCCCCGGGACTGAGCAGTTCTTC
. TRBJ2-3 TRBD1 TRBV7-9 CASSSWTGLTDTQYF TGTGCCAGCAGCTCCTGGACAGGGCTGACAGATACGCAGTATTTT
few TRBJ1-2 . TRBV5-1 CASRRGDYGYTF TGCGCCAGCAGAAGGGGCGACTATGGCTACACCTTC
. TRBJ2-5 TRBD2 TRBV20-1 CSARPPRTRRQETQYF TGCAGTGCTAGACCCCCCCGGACTAGGAGGCAAGAGACCCAGTACTTC
. TRBJ1-1 . TRBV11-2 CASSLAPGRVNTEAFF TGTGCCAGCAGCTTAGCACCGGGACGGGTGAACACTGAAGCTTTCTTT
many TRBJ2-1 TRBD1 TRBV29-1 CSVTGGHEQFF TGCAGCGTCACAGGGGGCCATGAGCAGTTCTTC
few TRBJ2-7 TRBD2 TRBV5-1 CASRAGLAAIPSYEQYF TGCGCCAGCCGGGCAGGACTAGCGGCGATACCCTCCTACGAGCAGTACTTC
few TRBJ2-5 . TRBV3-1 CASSRIDSEETQYF TGTGCCAGCAGCCGAATCGACAGCGAAGAGACCCAGTACTTC
. TRBJ2-1 . TRBV4-3 CASSQDRGMDNEQFF TGCGCCAGCAGCCAAGACAGGGGCATGGACAATGAGCAGTTCTTC
few TRBJ2-1 . TRBV7-9 CASSQPGRGGETYNEQFF TGTGCCAGCAGTCAACCCGGGAGAGGCGGGGAGACCTACAATGAGCAGTTCTTC
. TRBJ2-1 TRBD2 TRBV6-2/TRBV6-3 CASSYWTSGGIYEQFF TGTGCCAGCAGTTATTGGACTAGCGGGGGAATCTATGAGCAGTTCTTC
few TRBJ2-1 . TRBV11-2 CASSLGLRAYYNEQFF TGTGCCAGCAGCTTAGGATTGCGGGCTTATTACAATGAGCAGTTCTTC
few TRBJ2-1 TRBD1 TRBV5-6 CASSGTGSWYEQFF TGTGCCAGCAGCGGGACAGGGAGTTGGTATGAGCAGTTCTTC
. TRBJ2-5 . TRBV24-1 CATSPNTYGTQYF TGTGCCACCAGTCCTAACACCTATGGGACCCAGTACTTC
. TRBJ2-1 TRBD2 TRBV4-3 CASSQDGVAGRNEQFF TGCGCCAGCAGCCAAGATGGGGTAGCGGGGCGAAATGAGCAGTTCTTC
many TRBJ2-3 . TRBV4-3 CASSQDRAWGGQDTQYF TGCGCCAGCAGCCAAGATAGGGCTTGGGGGGGGCAAGATACGCAGTATTTT
few TRBJ1-6 TRBD1 TRBV12-3/TRBV12-4 CASSDRVRPLHF TGTGCCAGCAGTGACAGGGTGCGACCCCTCCACTTT
. TRBJ2-6 . TRBV5-1 CASSVVFSGANVLTF TGCGCCAGCAGCGTGGTTTTCTCTGGGGCCAACGTCCTGACTTTC
few TRBJ1-2 . TRBV6-5 CASSYSGGIPSNYGYTF TGTGCCAGCAGTTACTCCGGTGGGATACCTTCTAACTATGGCTACACCTTC
few TRBJ2-7 TRBD1 TRBV20-1 CSALGQGLSYEQYF TGCAGTGCTTTGGGACAGGGCCTCTCCTACGAGCAGTACTTC
once TRBJ2-7 . TRBV24-1 CATSDGAASYEQYF TGTGCCACCAGTGATGGAGCAGCCTCCTACGAGCAGTACTTC
few TRBJ1-4 . TRBV7-9 CASSLLTGGFEKLFF TGTGCCAGCAGCTTACTGACGGGGGGATTTGAAAAACTGTTTTTT
. TRBJ1-5 . TRBV5-5 CASAGYGNQPQHF TGTGCCAGCGCAGGGTATGGCAATCAGCCCCAGCATTTT
few TRBJ2-7 TRBD1 TRBV12-3/TRBV12-4 CASSGDRVTYEQYF TGTGCCAGCAGCGGGGACAGGGTAACCTACGAGCAGTACTTC
many TRBJ2-3 . TRBV7-8 CASTLRLGEGTDTQYF TGTGCCAGCACCCTTAGATTGGGGGAGGGCACAGATACGCAGTATTTT
few TRBJ2-5 TRBD2 TRBV12-3/TRBV12-4 CASSLSGGGETQYF TGTGCCAGCAGTCTTAGCGGGGGGGGTGAGACCCAGTACTTC
many TRBJ2-6 . TRBV6-4 CASSDNSGANVLTF TGTGCCAGCAGTGACAACTCTGGGGCCAACGTCCTGACTTTC
. TRBJ1-3 . TRBV9 CASSVAGSGNTIYF TGTGCCAGCAGCGTAGCAGGGTCTGGAAACACCATATATTTT
. TRBJ1-2 TRBD1 TRBV28 CASTGGALTYYGYTF TGTGCCAGCACAGGGGGGGCCCTGACCTACTATGGCTACACCTTC
. TRBJ1-1 . TRBV19 CASTSLGNTEAFF TGTGCCAGTACCTCTCTAGGGAACACTGAAGCTTTCTTT
few TRBJ2-7 . TRBV2 CASNGGSNSYEQYF TGTGCCAGCAACGGAGGTTCTAACTCCTACGAGCAGTACTTC
few TRBJ2-7 TRBD1 TRBV6-6 CASSYVTGGGEQYF TGTGCCAGCAGTTACGTGACAGGGGGTGGCGAGCAGTACTTC
. TRBJ2-1 TRBD2 TRBV12-3/TRBV12-4 CASSPSGALGFF TGTGCCAGCAGTCCTAGCGGGGCCCTGGGGTTCTTC
few TRBJ2-3 . TRBV29-1 CSVEGLTDTQYF TGCAGCGTTGAGGGGCTCACAGATACGCAGTATTTT
. TRBJ1-5 . TRBV4-1 CASSQGLSGSQPQHF TGCGCCAGCAGCCAAGGTTTGTCAGGGTCTCAGCCCCAGCATTTT
few TRBJ2-1 . TRBV6-6 CASSLQWKDEQFF TGTGCCAGCAGTCTCCAGTGGAAGGATGAGCAGTTCTTC
many TRBJ2-4 . TRBV4-2 CASSQERLAKNIQYF TGTGCCAGCAGCCAAGAGCGACTAGCCAAAAACATTCAGTACTTC
. TRBJ2-1 TRBD2 TRBV5-1 CASSLHARTSGDNEQFF TGCGCCAGCAGCTTACATGCTCGGACTAGCGGGGACAATGAGCAGTTCTTC
few TRBJ1-4 . TRBV7-9 CASTGGGEKLFF TGTGCCAGCACTGGGGGAGGAGAAAAACTGTTTTTT
few TRBJ2-1 . TRBV6-4 CASSDPDPTYNEQFF TGTGCCAGCAGTGACCCGGACCCTACCTACAATGAGCAGTTCTTC
few TRBJ1-1 . TRBV15 CATSRGKMDRTDTEAFF TGTGCCACCAGCAGGGGTAAAATGGACAGAACTGACACTGAAGCTTTCTTT